Shown below are 6 T cell receptor beta chains from a single sample sequenced in a study of blood T cell repertoires in COVID-19. Sequencing used immunoSEQ multiplex PCR; TCRdb keeps in-frame clones, though not all of them. The sample has 200,000 to 250,000 clones; approximately 85% are singletons. The sequencing input was peripheral blood. These receptors originate from a woman between 65 and 79 years old with COVID-19, enrolled during active disease.

The CDR3 sequence: CASSLAGFLTGELFF. The CDR3 DNA reads as TGTGCCAGCAGCTTGGCGGGGTTTCTCACCGGGGAGCTGTTTTTT. The chain links TRBV5-6 to TRBJ2-2; maybe TRBD2 (5 bases). V lost 0 bases, J lost 4 bases, and 10 bases lay in between. Germline loops: CDR1 SGHDT, CDR2 YYEEEE. The CDR3 spans 15 residues.

The rearrangement links TRBV7-2 to TRBJ1-2; D is undetermined. CDR3 length equals 13 residues. Trimming took off 1 base at V and 0 bases at J, with 3 bases between the two ends. CDR1 is SGHTA, CDR2 FQGNSA, per germline. DNA of the CDR3: TGTGCCAGCAGCTTAGACTCTAACTATGGCTACACCTTC. It is translated as CASSLDSNYGYTF.

J is TRBJ1-1 and V is TRBV9, with D unclear. Germline V gene sequence: CDR1 SGDLS, CDR2 YYNGEE. The V gene lost 0 bases and the J gene lost 1 base, with 10 bases spanning the gap. CDR3 size: 15 residues. CDR3 in DNA: TGTGCCAGCAGCGTAGGAGGGAAAGAGAACACTGAAGCTTTCTTT. This sequence encodes CASSVGGKENTEAFF.

The rearrangement joins TRBV5-8 to TRBJ1-6; D is undetermined. V lost 5 bases and J 6 bases, leaving 18 bases between the germline ends. From germline, CDR1 is SGHTS and CDR2 YDEGEE. The CDR3 runs 16 residues. CDR3 in amino acids: CASSRAGFGRNSPLHF. CDR3 nucleotides: TGTGCCAGCAGTCGTGCGGGGTTTGGGCGTAATTCACCCCTCCACTTT.

This rearrangement joins TRBV6-2 or TRBV6-3 to TRBJ1-5; 9 bases align to TRBD1. This CDR3 region has 14 residues. The junction had 5 bases not matched to a gene; V was cut back by 5 bases and J by 6 bases. Germline V gene data show CDR1 as MNHEY and CDR2 as SVGEGT. The CDR3 is CASSLTGGFQPQHF. CDR3 DNA: TGTGCCAGCAGTCTCACAGGGGGCTTTCAGCCCCAGCATTTT.

The J gene is TRBJ1-3, the V gene TRBV12-3 or TRBV12-4; D is ambiguous. V lost 6 bases to trimming and J lost 0 bases, with 3 bases between them. This CDR3 spans 12 amino acids. CDR3: CASRLSGNTIYF. In DNA, the CDR3 is TGTGCCAGCAGACTCTCTGGAAACACCATATATTTT.